The text below deals with one T cell receptor beta chain. The CDR3 totals 15 residues. Germline V gives CDR1 LGHNA, CDR2 YSLEER. V gave up 0 bases and J gave up 7 bases, with 15 bases separating them. The data belong to a study of T cell changes during pregnancy in multiple sclerosis. The assay was immunoSEQ multiplex PCR, and TCRdb's table has in-frame clones only and misses some. Of tens of thousands of clones listed, about 88% are singletons. This chain uses TRBV4-3 with TRBJ1-2; D unclear. The receptor comes from a female donor in good health, enrolled as a control in a pregnancy study. The material sequenced was CD8+ T cells from peripheral blood mononuclear cells, taken after pregnancy. CDR3 residues: CASSQDAGLEGGYTF. The CDR3 DNA reads as TGCGCCAGCAGCCAAGACGCCGGGCTCGAGGGTGGCTACACCTTC.